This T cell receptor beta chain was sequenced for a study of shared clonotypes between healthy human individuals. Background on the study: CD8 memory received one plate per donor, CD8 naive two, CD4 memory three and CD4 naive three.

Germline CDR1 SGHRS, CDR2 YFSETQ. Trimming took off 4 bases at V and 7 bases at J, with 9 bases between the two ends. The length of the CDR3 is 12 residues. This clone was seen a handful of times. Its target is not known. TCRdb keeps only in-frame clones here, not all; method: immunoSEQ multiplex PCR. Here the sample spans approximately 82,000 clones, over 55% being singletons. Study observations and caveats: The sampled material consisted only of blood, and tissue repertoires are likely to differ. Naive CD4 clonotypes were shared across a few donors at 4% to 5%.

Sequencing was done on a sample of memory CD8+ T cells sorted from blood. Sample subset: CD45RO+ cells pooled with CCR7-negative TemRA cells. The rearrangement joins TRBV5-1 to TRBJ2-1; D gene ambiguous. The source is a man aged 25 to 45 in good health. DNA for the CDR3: TGCGCCAGCAGCCCTAGGTTGAATGAGCAGTTCTTC. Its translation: CASSPRLNEQFF.